The clone carrying this T cell receptor beta chain was counted ten times or more. The data belong to a study of regulatory T cells in long-lasting Graves disease. Time point described: persistent/refractory GD, antithyroid drugs over 5 years with positive TRAb. The TCR library was prepared using RNA isolated from PBMCs. Germline CDR1 and CDR2: LNHDA and SQIVND (reference sequence). This CDR3 is 13 amino acids long. Trimming took 5 bases from V and 1 from J, leaving 8 bases between them. Arm-PCR of CDR3 regions with iRepertoire HTBI primers generated TCR beta libraries. In TCRdb, the multiplex PCR reads were re-called with MiXCR into one record per CDR3 protein. In the table there are about 290,000 distinct CDR3 sequences, around a fifth of which are singletons.

The V and J genes are TRBV19 and TRBJ1-1; no firm D call. The receptor was derived from a female donor with Graves disease. The source material was peripheral blood mononuclear cells (PBMCs), sampled when the disease was refractory, from a patient treated with antithyroid drugs. CDR3 region: CASSPTQNTEAFF. CDR3 DNA sequence: TGTGCCAGTAGTCCAACACAGAACACTGAAGCTTTCTTT.